These 8 T cell receptor beta chains share one sample of origin, sequenced in a study of cytomegalovirus exposure and HLA in healthy donors (TCRdb year 2017). The library was prepared using the immunoSEQ multiplex PCR assay. For the multiplex PCR, a mixture combining 60 forward primers for TCR Vbeta segments and 13 reverse primers for TCR Jbeta segments was used. TCRdb holds this immuneACCESS table with in-frame rearrangements only. Some clones are missing; in checked studies, unresolved V genes explain under half, and the rest has no known cause. The sample table holds roughly 92,000 clones, of which 80% were seen once. 20% to 30% of the sample is held by the ten biggest clonotypes. The sample comprised PBMCs. The receptor set was obtained from a woman aged 50 to 65 in good health and CMV-seropositive.

The CDR3 sequence is CASSLLGEGGYEQYF. CDR3 nucleotide sequence: TGTGCCAGCAGTCTGCTAGGCGAGGGCGGATACGAGCAGTACTTC. The chain has TRBV6-1 and TRBJ2-7; perhaps TRBD2 as D (5 bases). In germline, CDR1 is MNHNS, CDR2 SASEGT. The CDR3 consists of 15 residues. Trimming shortened V by 5 bases and J by 4 bases, and 18 bases separated the two germline ends.

V is TRBV9 and J is TRBJ2-1; D is undetermined. This CDR3 spans 15 amino acids. Per the germline V gene, CDR1 is SGDLS and CDR2 is YYNGEE. V lost 3 bases and J lost 4, with 14 bases in between. CDR3 in amino acids: CASSEYEDGYNEQFF. The CDR3 DNA reads as TGTGCCAGCAGCGAGTATGAGGATGGTTACAATGAGCAGTTCTTC.

The genes are TRBV7-3 and TRBJ2-1; a weak D match, TRBD1 (6 bases). The germline gives CDR1 SGHTA, CDR2 FQGTGA. V shed 0 bases and J shed 12 bases, with 12 bases lying between them. This CDR3 has 13 residues. The CDR3 DNA reads TGTGCCAGCAGCTTAACGGTGCAGGGGTGGCAGTTCTTC. Amino acids: CASSLTVQGWQFF.

V is TRBV6-1 and J is TRBJ2-1; D perhaps matches TRBD2 (5 bases). CDR3 length equals 15 residues. CDR1 MNHNS and CDR2 SASEGT come from the germline V gene. The germline V and J ends were trimmed by 4 bases and 10 bases, with 20 bases remaining between them. Written as DNA, the CDR3 is TGTGCCAGCAGTGCCTTGCTAGGAGGAGCCGAAGAGCAGTTCTTC. The encoded protein is CASSALLGGAEEQFF.

This clone is a singleton in its sample. The chain carries TRBV19 and TRBJ2-6; 11 nucleotides align to TRBD2. V was clipped by 7 bases and J by 1 base; unmatched bases: 3. This CDR3 spans 16 amino acids. Germline V gives CDR1 LNHDA, CDR2 SQIVND (reference sequence). This CDR3 is CASTLAGGSGANVLTF. The CDR3 nucleotides are TGTGCCAGTACCCTAGCGGGGGGATCTGGGGCCAACGTCCTGACTTTC. Full variable domain (outside the CDR3, taken from reference TRBV19 and TRBJ2-6): DGGITQSPKYLFRKEGQNVTLSCEQNLNHDAMYWYRQDPGQGLRLIYYSQIVNDFQKGDIAEGYSVSREKKESFPLTVTSAQKNPTAFYLCASTLAGGSGANVLTFGAGSRLTVL.

This clone was observed once. The V and J genes are TRBV18 and TRBJ2-7; D perhaps matches TRBD2 (6 bases). Per the germline V gene, CDR1 is KGHSH and CDR2 is LQKENI. This CDR3 is built from 14 residues. V lost 3 bases, J lost 0 bases, and 9 bases lay in between. CDR3 protein: CASSPGRSSYEQYF. CDR3 in DNA: TGTGCCAGCTCACCGGGGAGGAGCTCCTACGAGCAGTACTTC. Combining the CDR3 with reference TRBV18 and TRBJ2-7 gives the whole variable domain NAGVMQNPRHLVRRRGQEARLRCSPMKGHSHVYWYRQLPEEGLKFMVYLQKENIIDESGMPKERFSAEFPKEGPSILRIQQVVRGDSAAYFCASSPGRSSYEQYFGPGTRLTVT.

V and J are TRBV7-3 and TRBJ1-2; 9 bases match TRBD1. With 5 bases clipped from V and 2 bases from J, the junction kept 6 bases outside the gene matches. Germline lookup yields CDR1 SGHTA and CDR2 FQGTGA. The CDR3 length is 15 residues. The CDR3 loop reads CASSPTGGYNYGYTF. CDR3 DNA sequence: TGTGCCAGCAGCCCTACAGGGGGCTACAACTATGGCTACACCTTC.

The chain uses TRBV5-1 and TRBJ2-1, with a weak D call TRBD2 (5 bases). Germline V gene lookup returns CDR1 SGHRS and CDR2 YFSETQ. The CDR3 has 15 residues. The V end was cut by 1 base, the J end by 1 base, with 9 bases between. The CDR3 loop reads CASSLREISYNEQFF. CDR3 in DNA: TGCGCCAGCAGCTTGCGGGAAATATCCTACAATGAGCAGTTCTTC.